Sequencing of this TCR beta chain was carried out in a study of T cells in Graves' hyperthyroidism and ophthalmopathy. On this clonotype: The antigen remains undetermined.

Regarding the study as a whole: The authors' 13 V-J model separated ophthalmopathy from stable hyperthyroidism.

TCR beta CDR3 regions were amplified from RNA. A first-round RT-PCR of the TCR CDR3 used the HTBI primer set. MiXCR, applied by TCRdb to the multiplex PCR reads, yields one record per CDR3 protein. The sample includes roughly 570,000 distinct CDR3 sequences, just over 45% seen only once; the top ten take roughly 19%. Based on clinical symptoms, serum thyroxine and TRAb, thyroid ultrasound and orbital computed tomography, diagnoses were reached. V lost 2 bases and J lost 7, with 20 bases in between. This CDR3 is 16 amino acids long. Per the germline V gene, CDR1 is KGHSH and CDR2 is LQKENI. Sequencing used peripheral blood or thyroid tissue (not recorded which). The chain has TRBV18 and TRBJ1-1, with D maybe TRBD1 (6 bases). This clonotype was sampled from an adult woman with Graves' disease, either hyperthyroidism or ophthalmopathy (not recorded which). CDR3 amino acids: CASSPSQGTSGDEAFF. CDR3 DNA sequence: TGTGCCAGCTCACCATCCCAGGGGACATCGGGAGATGAAGCTTTCTTT.